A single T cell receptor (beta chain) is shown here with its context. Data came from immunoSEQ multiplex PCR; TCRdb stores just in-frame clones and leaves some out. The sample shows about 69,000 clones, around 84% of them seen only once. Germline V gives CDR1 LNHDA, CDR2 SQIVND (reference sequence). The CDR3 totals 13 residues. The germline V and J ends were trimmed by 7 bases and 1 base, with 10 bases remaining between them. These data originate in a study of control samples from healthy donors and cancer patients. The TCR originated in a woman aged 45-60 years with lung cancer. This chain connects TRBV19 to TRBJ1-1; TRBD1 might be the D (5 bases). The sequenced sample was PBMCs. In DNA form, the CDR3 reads TGTGCCAGTACCACAACAGGGAACACTGAAGCTTTCTTT. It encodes CASTTTGNTEAFF.